This TCR beta chain appears in the sequencing data of a study of CD8+ T cells in alopecia areata. Study-level findings and limits: Elevated clonality characterized lesional scalp relative to normal scalp, particularly in alopecia totalis/universalis. Sequencing of scalp samples also captures resident alphabeta T cells of normal skin. Although TCR sharing was seen in mice, sharing across patients was less clear, possibly for HLA-related reasons.

The sorting of PBMCs gave CD4+ and CD8+ T cells. This clone turned up a few times. The antigen remains undetermined. Investigators isolated RNA and reverse transcribed it into cDNA to act as the sequencing template. TCRdb's table, derived via immunoSEQ multiplex PCR, lists solely in-frame clones and lacks some. Found here are roughly 150,000 clones, 50% to 65% of them singletons; the top ten hold about 4.9%. Sequencing was done on a sample of CD4+ T cells sorted from blood. The sequence came from a human donor in good health.

CDR3 loop: CASPCGGRQSSYNEQFF. CDR3 sequence (DNA): TGTGCCAGCCCGTGTGGGGGACGACAGAGCTCCTACAATGAGCAGTTCTTC. The V and J genes are TRBV25-1 and TRBJ2-1, with D perhaps assigned TRBD1 or TRBD2 (5 bases each). Trimming removed 8 bases at V and 0 bases at J, with 20 bases between. CDR1 and CDR2 from the germline V gene are MGHDK and SYGVNS. The CDR3 is 17 residues long.